This T cell receptor (beta chain) was documented in a study of Ad26.COV2.S vaccination and SARS-CoV-2 variants. About the study: The donor was enrolled in the Ad26.COV2.S arm of the COV1001 trial. Recipients of Ad26.COV2.S got it intramuscularly, once or twice 56 days apart. General study points: Non-spike TCR breadth showed similarity between vaccine and placebo recipients. Overall T cell responses may have been underestimated by the analyses of TCR breadth and depth.

Germline assignment: CDR1 SGHNT and CDR2 YENEEA. The CDR3 has 13 residues. The V and J ends lost 1 base and 6 bases respectively, with 7 bases between them. Assay used: immunoSEQ multiplex PCR; TCRdb lists only in-frame clones, some missing. The sample records 380,000 or so clones, around 89% being singletons. As for treatment: about 20 received Ad26.COV2.S at low or high dose, single or two shots; five or six received placebo; per-sample allocation not given. Samples came from day 63 after the first vaccine or placebo injection. As for this clone: The antigen is unknown.

The sequences come from peripheral blood, collected in a trial of Ad26.COV2.S vaccine versus placebo. This sequence was found in a person aged 18-65 years who received the Ad26.COV2.S COVID-19 vaccine or a placebo. The chain combines TRBV11-3 with TRBJ2-1; D gene ambiguous. Here the CDR3 DNA reads TGTGCCAGCAGCTTAGCCAACAGCAATGAGCAGTTCTTC. It translates to CASSLANSNEQFF.